Below, 14 T cell receptor beta chains from the same sample are listed, as sequenced in a study of T cells in tuberculosis. Repertoires were generated with immunoSEQ multiplex PCR, while TCRdb's copy carries only in-frame clones and drops some. Here the sample spans around 60,000 clones, roughly 79% being singletons. Thawed, overnight-rested PBMC were stained with GMM-loaded CD1B tetramer, viability dye and anti-CD3, then sorted. C32 glucose monomycolate from Rhodococcus equi was loaded onto the CD1B tetramers. Sequencing was done on a sample of CD1b-GMM tetramer-negative cells sorted from PBMCs. The receptors were gathered from an adult woman with latent tuberculosis.

This clone was seen a single time. V and J are TRBV7-7 and TRBJ2-2; TRBD2 is a possible D gene (6 bases). This CDR3 contains 15 residues. Germline CDR1 is SSHAT and CDR2 is FNYEAQ (reference sequence). Trimming stripped 5 bases from V and 6 bases from J, with 16 bases between. The CDR3 nucleotides are TGTGCCAGCAGCGCCGGGAGAGGGCAGGCCGGGGAGCTGTTTTTT. It encodes CASSAGRGQAGELFF.

The V call is TRBV11-2, the J call TRBJ2-1, with a tentative D call TRBD1 (5 bases). Germline CDR1 SGHAT, CDR2 FQNNGV. This CDR3 contains 12 residues. V was cut by 6 bases and J by 7 bases, with 10 bases left in between. DNA for the CDR3: TGTGCCAGCAGTCCGAACAGGAATGAGCAGTTCTTC. Its protein is CASSPNRNEQFF. Combining the CDR3 with reference TRBV11-2 and TRBJ2-1 gives the whole variable domain EAGVAQSPRYKIIEKRQSVAFWCNPISGHATLYWYQQILGQGPKLLIQFQNNGVVDDSQLPKDRFSAERLKGVDSTLKIQPAKLEDSAVYLCASSPNRNEQFFGPGTRLTVL.

The chain is built from TRBV28 and TRBJ2-1, with D maybe TRBD1 (5 bases). Trimming shortened V by 1 base and J by 10 bases, and 14 bases separated the two germline ends. CDR1 MDHEN and CDR2 SYDVKM come from the germline V gene. The CDR3 covers 14 residues. CDR3 in amino acids: CASSLSDSLIEQFF. The DNA of the CDR3 is TGTGCCAGCAGTTTATCAGACAGCCTCATCGAGCAGTTCTTC.

This clone was counted only a few times. The CDR3 nucleotides read TGTGCCAGCAGTCCGACTAGCGGGAGAAACAATGAGCAGTTCTTC. Its translation is CASSPTSGRNNEQFF. The V and J genes are TRBV28 and TRBJ2-1; 12 nucleotides align to TRBD2. Germline CDR1 MDHEN, CDR2 SYDVKM. The V and J ends lost 5 bases and 5 bases, in that order; junction bases with no gene match: 4. The CDR3 spans 15 residues.

This clone was recorded once. CDR3 sequence reads: CASSPRGGTYEQYF. In DNA form, the CDR3 reads TGTGCCAGCAGCCCCCGGGGGGGGACCTACGAGCAGTACTTC. The rearrangement uses TRBV5-8 and TRBJ2-7; the match to TRBD2 covers 8 bases. Germline trimming cut 4 bases from V and 2 bases from J; bases unmatched to any gene: 5. This CDR3 contains 14 residues. The germline V gene has CDR1 SGHTS and CDR2 YDEGEE.

The J gene is TRBJ1-4, the V gene TRBV4-1; TRBD1 agrees at 10 bases. CDR1 MGHRA and CDR2 YSYEKL come from the germline V gene. V shed 1 base, J shed 5 bases, and the junction held 1 base outside the gene matches. CDR3 length: 15 amino acids. The CDR3: CASSQAGQGNEKLFF. In DNA, the CDR3 is TGCGCCAGCAGCCAAGCGGGACAGGGGAATGAAAAACTGTTTTTT.

About this clone itself: Because the CDR3 is missing its conserved closing phenylalanine or tryptophan, this is likely a read error. The chain combines TRBV28 with TRBJ1-1, with TRBD1 as a possible D gene (6 bases). Trimming removed 4 bases from V and 1 base from J, with 13 bases in between. The CDR3 length is 15 residues. The germline CDR1 and CDR2 sequences are MDHEN and SYDVKM. CDR3 in amino acids: CASSSPGTKNTEAFL. CDR3 nucleotide sequence: TGTGCCAGCAGTTCCCCCGGGACAAAGAACACTGAAGCTTTCCTT.

The chain has TRBV28 and TRBJ2-4; D gene unclear. The CDR3 totals 14 residues. Trimming removed 2 bases at V and 4 bases at J, with 9 bases between. Per germline, CDR1 MDHEN and CDR2 SYDVKM. Here the CDR3 reads CASSLNSPKNIQYF. The CDR3 nucleotides read TGTGCCAGCAGTTTAAACTCACCTAAAAACATTCAGTACTTC.

The chain has TRBV18 and TRBJ2-7, with D unclear. The CDR3 loop spans 12 amino acids. V shed 6 bases and J shed 4 bases, with 10 bases lying between them. In germline, CDR1 is KGHSH, CDR2 LQKENI. The DNA of the CDR3 is TGTGCCAGCTCCCTTTTCGAGTACGAGCAGTACTTC. It is translated as CASSLFEYEQYF. Using reference TRBV18 and TRBJ2-7 for the parts outside the CDR3, the full variable domain is NAGVMQNPRHLVRRRGQEARLRCSPMKGHSHVYWYRQLPEEGLKFMVYLQKENIIDESGMPKERFSAEFPKEGPSILRIQQVVRGDSAAYFCASSLFEYEQYFGPGTRLTVT.

The rearrangement uses TRBV13 and TRBJ2-1, with 10 positions matching TRBD1. Germline assignment: CDR1 PRHDT and CDR2 FYEKMQ (reference sequence). Trimming removed 5 bases from V and 7 bases from J; junction bases left unmatched: 8. CDR3 length equals 15 residues. CDR3 sequence reads: CASSLRQGARNEQFF. DNA for the CDR3: TGTGCCAGCAGCCTAAGACAGGGGGCGCGAAATGAGCAGTTCTTC.

The chain links TRBV4-2 to TRBJ2-1; 12 bases agree with TRBD2. The germline V gene encodes CDR1 LGHNA and CDR2 YNFKEQ. Losses at the gene ends were 1 base for V and 7 bases for J; bases not matched to a gene: 2. The CDR3 contains 15 residues. CDR3 nucleotides: TGTGCCAGCAGCCAAGCGACTAGCGGGGGAAATGAGCAGTTCTTC. It encodes CASSQATSGGNEQFF.

The chain is built from TRBV7-2 and TRBJ1-1, with D unclear. CDR1 is SGHTA, CDR2 FQGNSA, per germline. The CDR3 runs to 14 residues. Trimming removed 3 bases at V and 7 bases at J, with 15 bases between. CDR3 sequence: CASSFADHGGEAFF. CDR3 in DNA: TGTGCCAGCAGCTTCGCTGACCATGGCGGTGAAGCTTTCTTT.

The chain is built from TRBV4-1 and TRBJ1-2; D gene unclear. CDR3 length: 14 residues. V lost 4 bases and J lost 7, with 16 bases in between. CDR1 MGHRA and CDR2 YSYEKL come from the germline V gene. This chain's CDR3 is CASSRWAGVSGYTF. As DNA, the CDR3 is TGCGCCAGCAGCCGGTGGGCGGGAGTCAGTGGCTACACCTTC.

The V and J genes are TRBV5-1 and TRBJ2-1, with 14 bases matching TRBD2. With V trimmed by 4 bases and J by 3 bases, 3 bases remained unmatched. The CDR3 has 16 residues. Germline values: CDR1 SGHRS, CDR2 YFSETQ. The CDR3 is CASSTGTSGGYNEQFF. As DNA, the CDR3 is TGCGCCAGCAGCACCGGGACTAGCGGGGGCTACAATGAGCAGTTCTTC.